The present T cell receptor (beta chain) was sequenced within a study of blood T cell repertoires in COVID-19. Across the whole study: The samples span acute and convalescent COVID-19 from the United States, Italy and Spain. T cells, B-cell-depleted T cells, or PBMCs provided the cDNA or gDNA that served as material.

CDR1 is SGHDT and CDR2 is YYEEEE in the germline V gene. The CDR3 is 15 amino acids. Trimming stripped 1 base from V and 2 bases from J, with 12 bases between. Original handling: Nucleated cell counts were estimated from reference gene primer amplification. TCRdb's table, derived via immunoSEQ multiplex PCR, lists solely in-frame clones and lacks some. V and J calls and clone size follow that table, whereas D and trimming were derived from the DNA. The sample includes around 200,000 clones, approximately 87% of them seen just once. The source material was peripheral blood. The TCR sequence derives from a man aged 40-49 years with active or convalescent COVID-19. The V and J genes are TRBV5-6 and TRBJ1-1, with TRBD1 as a possible D gene (5 bases). The CDR3 coding sequence is TGTGCCAGCAGCTTGAGGCAGGGTCAAAACACTGAAGCTTTCTTT. It codes for CASSLRQGQNTEAFF.